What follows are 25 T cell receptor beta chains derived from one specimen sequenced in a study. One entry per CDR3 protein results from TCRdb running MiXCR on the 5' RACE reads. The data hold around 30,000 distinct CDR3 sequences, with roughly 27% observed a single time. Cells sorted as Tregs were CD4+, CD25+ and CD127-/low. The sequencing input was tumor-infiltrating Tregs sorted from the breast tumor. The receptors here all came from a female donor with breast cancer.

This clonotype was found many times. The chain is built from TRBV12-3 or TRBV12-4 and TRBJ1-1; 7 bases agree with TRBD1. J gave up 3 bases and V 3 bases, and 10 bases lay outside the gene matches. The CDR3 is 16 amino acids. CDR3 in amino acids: CASSLGLGRGHTEAFF. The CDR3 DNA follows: TGTGCCAGCAGTTTGGGCCTCGGGAGGGGGCACACTGAAGCTTTCTTT.

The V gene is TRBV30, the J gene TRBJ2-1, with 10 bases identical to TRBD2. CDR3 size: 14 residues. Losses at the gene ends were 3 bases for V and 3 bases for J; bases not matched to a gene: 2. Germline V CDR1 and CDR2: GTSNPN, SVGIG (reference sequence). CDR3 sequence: CAWSRTSGYNEQFF. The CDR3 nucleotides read TGTGCCTGGAGCCGGACTAGCGGCTACAATGAGCAGTTCTTC. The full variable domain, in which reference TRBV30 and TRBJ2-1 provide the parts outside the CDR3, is SQTIHQWPATLVQPVGSPLSLECTVEGTSNPNLYWYRQAAGRGLQLLFYSVGIGQISSEVPQNLSASRPQDRQFILSSKKLLLSDSGFYLCAWSRTSGYNEQFFGPGTRLTVL.

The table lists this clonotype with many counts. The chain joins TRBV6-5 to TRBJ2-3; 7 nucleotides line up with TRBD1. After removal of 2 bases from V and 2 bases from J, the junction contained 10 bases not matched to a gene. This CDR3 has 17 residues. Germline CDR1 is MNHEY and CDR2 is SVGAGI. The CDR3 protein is CASSYTGRGQNTDTQYF. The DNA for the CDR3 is TGTGCCAGCAGTTACACGGGACGGGGACAGAACACAGATACGCAGTATTTT.

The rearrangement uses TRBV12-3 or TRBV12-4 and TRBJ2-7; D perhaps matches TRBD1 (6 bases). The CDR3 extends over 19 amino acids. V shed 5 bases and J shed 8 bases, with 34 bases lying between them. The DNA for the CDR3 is TGTGCCAGCAGTCCTATCCCCATCCCACAGGGTCGGACTGAGCCCCAGCAGTACTTC. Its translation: CASSPIPIPQGRTEPQQYF.

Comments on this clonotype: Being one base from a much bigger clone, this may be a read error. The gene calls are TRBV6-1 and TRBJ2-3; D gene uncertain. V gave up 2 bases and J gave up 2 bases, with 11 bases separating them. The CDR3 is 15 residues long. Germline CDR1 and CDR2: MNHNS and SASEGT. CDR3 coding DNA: TGTGCCAGCAGTGAAAAGTGGCGTAACACAGATACGCAGTATTTT. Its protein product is CASSEKWRNTDTQYF.

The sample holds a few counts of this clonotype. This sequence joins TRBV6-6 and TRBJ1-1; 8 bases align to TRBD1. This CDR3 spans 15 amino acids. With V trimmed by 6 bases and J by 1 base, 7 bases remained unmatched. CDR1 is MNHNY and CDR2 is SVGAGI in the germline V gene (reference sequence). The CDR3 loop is CASRKTDRGNTEAFF. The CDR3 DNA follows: TGTGCCAGCAGAAAAACCGACAGGGGGAACACTGAAGCTTTCTTT.

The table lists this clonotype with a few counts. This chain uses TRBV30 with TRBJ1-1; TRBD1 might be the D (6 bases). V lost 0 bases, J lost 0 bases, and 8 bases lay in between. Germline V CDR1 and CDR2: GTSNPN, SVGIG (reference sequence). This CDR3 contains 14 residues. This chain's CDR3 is CAWSVGGMNTEAFF. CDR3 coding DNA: TGTGCCTGGAGTGTTGGGGGCATGAACACTGAAGCTTTCTTT. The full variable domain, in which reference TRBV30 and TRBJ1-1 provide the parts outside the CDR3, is SQTIHQWPATLVQPVGSPLSLECTVEGTSNPNLYWYRQAAGRGLQLLFYSVGIGQISSEVPQNLSASRPQDRQFILSSKKLLLSDSGFYLCAWSVGGMNTEAFFGQGTRLTVV.

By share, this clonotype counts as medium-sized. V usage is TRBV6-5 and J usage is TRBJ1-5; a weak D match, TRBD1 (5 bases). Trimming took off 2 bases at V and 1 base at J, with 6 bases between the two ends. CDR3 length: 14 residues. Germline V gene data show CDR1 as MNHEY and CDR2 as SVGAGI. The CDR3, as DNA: TGTGCCAGCAGTTACGCAGGGAGCAATCAGCCCCAGCATTTT. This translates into CASSYAGSNQPQHF.

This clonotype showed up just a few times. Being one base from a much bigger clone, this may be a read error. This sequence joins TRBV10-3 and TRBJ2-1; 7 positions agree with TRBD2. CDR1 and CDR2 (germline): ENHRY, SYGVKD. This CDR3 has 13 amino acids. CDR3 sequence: CAFSETSIGEQFF. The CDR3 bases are TGTGCCTTCAGTGAGACTAGCATAGGGGAGCAGTTCTTC.

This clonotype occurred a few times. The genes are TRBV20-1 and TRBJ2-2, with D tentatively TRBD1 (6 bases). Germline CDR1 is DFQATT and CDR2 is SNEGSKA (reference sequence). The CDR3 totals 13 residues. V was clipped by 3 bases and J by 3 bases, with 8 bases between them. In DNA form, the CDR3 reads TGCAGTGCTAGTTGGGGGCACACCGGGGAGCTGTTTTTT. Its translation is CSASWGHTGELFF.

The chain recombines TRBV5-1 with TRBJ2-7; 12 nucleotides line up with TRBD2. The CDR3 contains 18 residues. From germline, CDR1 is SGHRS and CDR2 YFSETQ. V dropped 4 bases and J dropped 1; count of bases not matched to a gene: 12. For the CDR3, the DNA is TGCGCCAGCAGCCTGACTAGCGGGAGCCCCGGATTTTCCTACGAGCAGTACTTC. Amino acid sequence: CASSLTSGSPGFSYEQYF.

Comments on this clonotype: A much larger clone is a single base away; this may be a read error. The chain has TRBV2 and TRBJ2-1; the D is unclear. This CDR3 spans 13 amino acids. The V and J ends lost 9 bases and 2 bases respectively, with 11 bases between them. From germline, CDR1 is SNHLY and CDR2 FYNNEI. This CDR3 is CASRVSPYNEQFF. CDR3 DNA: TGTGCCAGTCGGGTGAGCCCCTACAATGAGCAGTTCTTC.

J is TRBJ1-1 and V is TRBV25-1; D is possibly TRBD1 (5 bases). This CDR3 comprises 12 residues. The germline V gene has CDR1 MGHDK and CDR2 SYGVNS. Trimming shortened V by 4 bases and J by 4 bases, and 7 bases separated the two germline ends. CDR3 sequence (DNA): TGTGCCAGCAGTGCTAGGGGCACTGAAGCTTTCTTT. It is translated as CASSARGTEAFF.

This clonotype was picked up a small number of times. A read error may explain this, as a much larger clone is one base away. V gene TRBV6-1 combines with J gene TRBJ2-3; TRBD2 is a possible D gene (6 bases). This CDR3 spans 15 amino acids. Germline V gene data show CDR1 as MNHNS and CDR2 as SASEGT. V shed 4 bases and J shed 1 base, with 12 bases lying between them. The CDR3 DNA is TGTGCCAGCAGTGTCTGGCGGGAATGCACAGATACGCAGTATTTT. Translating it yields CASSVWRECTDTQYF.

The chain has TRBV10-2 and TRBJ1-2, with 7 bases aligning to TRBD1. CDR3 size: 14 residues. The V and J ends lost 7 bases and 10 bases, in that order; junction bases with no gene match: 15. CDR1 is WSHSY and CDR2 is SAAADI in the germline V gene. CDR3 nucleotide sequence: TGCGCCAGCACTCAGGGGGTAGCTAACTATAACTACACCTTC. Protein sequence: CASTQGVANYNYTF.

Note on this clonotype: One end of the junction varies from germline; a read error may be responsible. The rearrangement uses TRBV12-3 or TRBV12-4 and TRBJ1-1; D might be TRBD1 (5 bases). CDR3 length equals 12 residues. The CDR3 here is CAGRARENEAFF. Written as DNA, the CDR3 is TGTGCCGGCAGAGCCAGGGAAAATGAAGCTTTCTTT.

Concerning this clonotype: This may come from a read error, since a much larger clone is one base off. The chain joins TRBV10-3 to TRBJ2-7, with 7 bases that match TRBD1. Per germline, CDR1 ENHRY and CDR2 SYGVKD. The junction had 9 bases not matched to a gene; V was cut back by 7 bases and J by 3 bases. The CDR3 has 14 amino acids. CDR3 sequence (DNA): TGTGCCATCAAAGGAGACAGGGACCTCTACGAGCAGTACTTC. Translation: CAIKGDRDLYEQYF.

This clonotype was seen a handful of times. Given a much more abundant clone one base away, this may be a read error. The CDR3 reads CASSPWTGMDTEAFF. The CDR3 DNA is TGTGCCAGCAGCCCCTGGACAGGTATGGACACTGAAGCTTTCTTT. The V and J genes are TRBV11-2 and TRBJ1-1; 7 positions match TRBD1. The V gene's germline CDR1 is SGHAT and CDR2 FQNNGV. V lost 5 bases and J lost 3; bases outside the gene matches: 9. The CDR3 has 15 residues.

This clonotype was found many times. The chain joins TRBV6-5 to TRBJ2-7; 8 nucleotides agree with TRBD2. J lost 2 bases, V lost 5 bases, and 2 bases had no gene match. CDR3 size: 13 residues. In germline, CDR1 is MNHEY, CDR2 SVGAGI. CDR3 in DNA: TGTGCCAGCAGTGGGACTAGTCCCTACGAGCAGTACTTC. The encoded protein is CASSGTSPYEQYF.

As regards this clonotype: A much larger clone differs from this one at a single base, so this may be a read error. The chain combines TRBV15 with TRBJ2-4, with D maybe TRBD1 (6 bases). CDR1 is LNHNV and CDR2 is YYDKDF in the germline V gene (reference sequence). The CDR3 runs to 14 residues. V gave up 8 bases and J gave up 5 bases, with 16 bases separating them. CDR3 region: CATGKTDRQNIQYF. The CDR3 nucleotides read TGTGCCACCGGCAAAACGGACAGACAAAACATTCAGTACTTC.

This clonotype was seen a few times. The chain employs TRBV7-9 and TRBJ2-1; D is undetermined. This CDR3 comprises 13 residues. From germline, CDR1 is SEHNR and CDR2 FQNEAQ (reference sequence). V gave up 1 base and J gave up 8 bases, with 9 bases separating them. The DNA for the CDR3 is TGTGCCAGCAGCTTAGGCGGCACCCATGAGCAGTTCTTC. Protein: CASSLGGTHEQFF.

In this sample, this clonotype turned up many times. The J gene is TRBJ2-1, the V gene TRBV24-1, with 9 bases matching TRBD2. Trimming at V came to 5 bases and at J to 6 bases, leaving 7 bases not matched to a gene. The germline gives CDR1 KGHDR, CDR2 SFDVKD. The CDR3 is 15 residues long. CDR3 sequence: CATSVSGSQGNEQFF. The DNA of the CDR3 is TGTGCCACCAGTGTTAGCGGGAGTCAGGGCAATGAGCAGTTCTTC.

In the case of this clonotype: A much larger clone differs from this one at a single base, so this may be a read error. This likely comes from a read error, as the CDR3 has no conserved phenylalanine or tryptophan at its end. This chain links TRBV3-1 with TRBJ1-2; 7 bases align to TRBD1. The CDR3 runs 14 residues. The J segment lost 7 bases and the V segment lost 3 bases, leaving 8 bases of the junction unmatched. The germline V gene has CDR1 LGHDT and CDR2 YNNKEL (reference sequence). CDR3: CASSQGTAWSGYTV. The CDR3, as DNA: TGTGCCAGCAGCCAGGGGACAGCTTGGAGTGGCTACACCGTC.

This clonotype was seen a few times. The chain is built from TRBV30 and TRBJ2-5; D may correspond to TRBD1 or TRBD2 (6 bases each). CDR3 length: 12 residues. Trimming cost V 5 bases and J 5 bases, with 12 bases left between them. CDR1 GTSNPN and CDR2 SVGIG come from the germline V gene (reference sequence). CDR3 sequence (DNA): TGTGCCTGGGGGAGGACAGAGGAGACCCAGTACTTC. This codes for CAWGRTEETQYF.

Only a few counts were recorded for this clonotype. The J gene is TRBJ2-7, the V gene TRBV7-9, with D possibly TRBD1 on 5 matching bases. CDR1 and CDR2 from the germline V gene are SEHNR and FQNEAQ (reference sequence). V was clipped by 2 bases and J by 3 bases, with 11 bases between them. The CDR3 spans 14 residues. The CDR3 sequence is CASSLSTTDYEQYF. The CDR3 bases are TGTGCCAGCAGCTTAAGTACGACAGACTACGAGCAGTACTTC.